The clone carrying this T cell receptor beta chain has only one observation. These data are taken from a study of blood T cell repertoires in COVID-19. Study background: Both acute and convalescent COVID-19 samples were obtained from the United States, Italy and Spain. The cDNA or gDNA used as material had been derived from T cells, B-cell-depleted T cells, or PBMCs.

As originally analysed: By means of reference gene primer amplification, nucleated cell counts were estimated. The protocol was immunoSEQ multiplex PCR, while the TCRdb copy is restricted to in-frame clones and leaves out a portion. The DNA gave D and trimming, while V, J and clone size come from that table. This sample yields some 83,000 clones, of which roughly nine tenths are seen a single time; approximately 2% belongs to the top ten. Germline V gene sequence: CDR1 MGHRA, CDR2 YSYEKL. Deletions cut 0 bases from V and 6 bases from J, with 12 bases between. CDR3 size: 15 residues. This sequence was found in a man aged 45-65 years with acute or convalescent COVID-19. This chain joins TRBV4-1 and TRBJ2-1, with D possibly being TRBD1 (6 bases). The sequenced material came from peripheral blood. In nucleotides, the CDR3 is TGCGCCAGCAGCCAAGAAGGGGGAGACTCCAATGAGCAGTTCTTC. Protein sequence: CASSQEGGDSNEQFF.